This record concerns one T cell receptor beta chain sequence. Its cognate antigen is unknown. The CDR3 has 11 residues. Germline lookup yields CDR1 SGHAT and CDR2 FQNNGV. V lost 1 base, J lost 4 bases, and 1 base lay in between. The record originates from a study of T cells in localized non-small cell lung cancer. Clones were sequenced by immunoSEQ multiplex PCR, and TCRdb holds only the in-frame ones, with some missing. The sample has under 30,000 clones, roughly nine tenths seen once; the top ten hold 6.9%. Study-level points and caveats: Appearance in adjacent lung was seen for a median roughly 50 of the top 100 tumor clones. Because sequencing included only one region (of the tumor), heterogeneity remains possible. Uninvolved adjacent lung showed the highest T cell clonality, exceeding tumor. Longer overall survival was linked to higher blood T cell density.

The TCR comes from a woman between 40 and 69 years old with stage I lung adenocarcinoma. The genes are TRBV11-2 and TRBJ2-5; no clear D. The sample consisted of peripheral blood, taken before any cancer treatment. The CDR3 loop is CASSLGETQYF. The CDR3 nucleotides are TGTGCCAGCAGCTTAGGAGAGACCCAGTACTTC.